This T cell receptor (beta chain) was recorded in a study of T cell changes during pregnancy in multiple sclerosis. Per the germline V gene, CDR1 is MDHEN and CDR2 is SYDVKM. The ends were cut back, 3 bases at V and 6 bases at J, with 11 bases in the middle. There are 13 residues in the CDR3. Produced via immunoSEQ multiplex PCR; TCRdb's table is partial and in-frame only. The table lists some 38,000 clones, 91% of them singletons. The sequencing used CD8+ T cells from peripheral blood mononuclear cells, collected after pregnancy. The sequence was obtained from a female donor with multiple sclerosis, enrolled in a pregnancy study. The V call is TRBV28, the J call TRBJ1-2; D call uncertain. CDR3: CASSLTGDDGYTF. The CDR3 bases are TGTGCCAGCAGTTTGACCGGGGATGATGGCTACACCTTC.